A selection of T cell receptor beta chains follows, all from one sample in a study of T cell responses to AZD1222 COVID-19 vaccine. Produced via immunoSEQ multiplex PCR; TCRdb's table is partial and in-frame only. The top ten hold around 8.7% of the sample, which has about 120,000 clones, 85% to 90% seen once. The material sequenced was peripheral blood, taken on day 0 of AZD1222 vaccination. The receptors derive from an adult in good health. Both conserved end residues are part of each CDR3. The D gene is left open where the match is weak. Clone size is stated in some rows and not others, as once, few, many or a class when expanded.

clone_size	j_call	v_call	d_call	cdr3_aa	cdr3_nt
NA	TRBJ2-7	TRBV10-3	NA	CAISLDESYEQYF	TGTGCCATCAGTTTGGACGAGTCCTACGAGCAGTACTTC
NA	TRBJ2-2	TRBV11-2	NA	CASSAAFNTGELFF	TGTGCCAGCAGTGCAGCCTTTAACACCGGGGAGCTGTTTTTT
few	TRBJ2-7	TRBV2	TRBD2	CASNEEGELAGKYYEQYF	TGTGCCAGCAATGAGGAGGGTGAACTAGCGGGGAAATACTACGAGCAGTACTTC
NA	TRBJ2-2	TRBV28	NA	CASRVGANTGELFF	TGTGCCAGCAGGGTGGGCGCGAACACCGGGGAGCTGTTTTTT
NA	TRBJ2-2	TRBV19	NA	CASSIEGLHTGELFF	TGTGCCAGTAGTATCGAGGGGCTCCACACCGGGGAGCTGTTTTTT
once	TRBJ1-1	TRBV14	NA	CASSQGLTNTEAFF	TGTGCCAGCAGCCAGGGACTAACGAACACTGAAGCTTTCTTT
NA	TRBJ1-1	TRBV18	TRBD1	CASSPRLGQGDMNTEAFF	TGTGCCAGCTCACCACGGCTGGGACAGGGTGACATGAACACTGAAGCTTTCTTT
NA	TRBJ1-2	TRBV19	TRBD1	CASRQGVTYGYTF	TGTGCCAGTCGCCAGGGGGTGACCTATGGCTACACCTTC
NA	TRBJ1-1	TRBV7-9	NA	CASMGGRANTEAFF	TGTGCCAGCATGGGGGGTCGAGCGAACACTGAAGCTTTCTTT
NA	TRBJ2-1	TRBV19	NA	CASSVTGYNEQFF	TGTGCCAGTAGCGTGACAGGTTACAATGAGCAGTTCTTC
NA	TRBJ1-2	TRBV6-5	NA	CAVGRMGNPNYGYTF	TGTGCCGTGGGCAGAATGGGAAACCCGAACTATGGCTACACCTTC
NA	TRBJ2-2	TRBV6-4	TRBD1	CASRQGEMNTGELFF	TGTGCCAGCAGACAGGGGGAGATGAACACCGGGGAGCTGTTTTTT
NA	TRBJ2-1	TRBV19	NA	CASNTYAGTYNEQFF	TGTGCCAGTAACACCTACGCTGGGACCTACAATGAGCAGTTCTTC
NA	TRBJ2-7	TRBV11-2	NA	CASSLSLAGSYEQYF	TGTGCCAGCAGCTTATCCCTGGCAGGGTCCTACGAGCAGTACTTC
NA	TRBJ1-5	TRBV12-5	TRBD1	CASGLDRVGNQPQHF	TGTGCTAGTGGTCTCGACAGGGTGGGCAATCAGCCCCAGCATTTT
NA	TRBJ1-4	TRBV3-1/TRBV3-2	NA	CASSQDGTRIEKLFF	TGTGCCAGCAGCCAAGATGGGACAAGGATCGAAAAACTGTTTTTT
NA	TRBJ1-4	TRBV7-2	TRBD1	CASSLTGGATNEKLFF	TGTGCCAGCAGCTTGACAGGGGGGGCGACTAATGAAAAACTGTTTTTT
NA	TRBJ2-5	TRBV30	TRBD2	CAWNLGPAGETQYF	TGTGCCTGGAACCTCGGCCCAGCGGGGGAGACCCAGTACTTC
NA	TRBJ1-1	TRBV5-5	NA	CASSFGGERNTEAFF	TGTGCCAGCAGCTTTGGAGGGGAGCGGAACACTGAAGCTTTCTTT
few	TRBJ2-2	TRBV5-1	NA	CASSLEGTGELFF	TGCGCCAGCAGCTTGGAGGGCACCGGGGAGCTGTTTTTT
NA	TRBJ1-4	TRBV15	TRBD1	CATSRQGAGEKLFF	TGTGCCACCAGCAGACAGGGGGCTGGTGAAAAACTGTTTTTT
once	TRBJ1-5	TRBV18	TRBD1	CASSQRDRDQPQHF	TGTGCCAGCTCACAGAGGGACAGGGATCAGCCCCAGCATTTT
NA	TRBJ1-3	TRBV6-4	NA	CASSPITGKSPGNTIYF	TGTGCCAGCAGCCCGATAACAGGAAAATCCCCTGGAAACACCATATATTTT
NA	TRBJ1-1	TRBV11-2	TRBD1	CASSSAGGWSTEAFF	TGTGCCAGCAGCTCAGCAGGGGGCTGGAGCACTGAAGCTTTCTTT
NA	TRBJ2-7	TRBV5-1	TRBD2	CASSSGLAGTYEQYF	TGCGCCAGCAGCTCGGGACTAGCGGGGACCTACGAGCAGTACTTC
NA	TRBJ2-7	TRBV5-6	TRBD2	CASSLTGSGRSDEQYF	TGTGCCAGCAGCCTGACGGGAAGCGGGAGGTCAGACGAGCAGTACTTC
NA	TRBJ2-1	TRBV5-1	NA	CASSWGREFLFNEQFF	TGCGCCAGCAGCTGGGGCAGGGAGTTCCTATTCAATGAGCAGTTCTTC